The rows below give T cell receptor beta chains drawn from one sample of a study of T-cell memory formation after mild COVID-19. TCRdb ran MiXCR on the 5' RACE reads and lists one entry per CDR3 protein. The sample includes 100,000 to 150,000 distinct CDR3 sequences, about 5.9% of them seen just once. The sample taken for sequencing was PBMCs or a T cell subset sorted from them (not recorded which). Receptor source: an adult woman who had mild COVID-19 (a few samples of this study predate the infection). Cell type and time point are not known. Each CDR3 is given with its conserved first and last residue. A D gene is named only where the DNA matches it firmly. Part of the rows lack a size; the others show once, few, many or a class for expanded clones.

CDR3nt,CDR3aa,v_gene,len,d_gene,abundance,j_gene
TGTGCCAGTAGTATAGATGGGGGAAGCACAGATACGCAGTATTTT,CASSIDGGSTDTQYF,TRBV19,15,NA,NA,TRBJ2-3
TGTGCCACCAGCAGAGATCAGGGGTACCAAGGGACCCAGTACTTC,CATSRDQGYQGTQYF,TRBV15,15,NA,many,TRBJ2-5
TGTGCCAGCAGCCCTTCTAGCGGGATTAATACGCAGTATTTT,CASSPSSGINTQYF,TRBV7-9,14,TRBD2,many,TRBJ2-3
TGTGCCAGCAGCGCCCAGAGAAGGGAAATAACCTACGAGCAGTACTTC,CASSAQRREITYEQYF,TRBV7-9,16,NA,many,TRBJ2-7
TGTGCCAGCAGCACTAGGTGGTCTGGGGCCAACGTCCTGACTTTC,CASSTRWSGANVLTF,TRBV7-9,15,NA,many,TRBJ2-6
TGCAGTGCTAGGTCGCCGGGACTAGCGGGCACAGATACGCAGTATTTT,CSARSPGLAGTDTQYF,TRBV20-1,16,TRBD2,few,TRBJ2-3
TGCGCCAGCAGCGGGGGGTACACTGAAGCTTTCTTT,CASSGGYTEAFF,TRBV10-2,12,NA,NA,TRBJ1-1
TGTGCCAGCACCTCAGGACCCTACGAGCAGTACTTC,CASTSGPYEQYF,TRBV6-5,12,NA,many,TRBJ2-7
TGTGCCAGCAGTTACCGAATAGAGAGTGAAGCTTTCTTT,CASSYRIESEAFF,TRBV6-6,13,NA,few,TRBJ1-1
TGTGCCAGCAGTGAGAAACAGGGGCCGAACACTGAAGCTTTCTTT,CASSEKQGPNTEAFF,TRBV12-3/TRBV12-4,15,TRBD1,many,TRBJ1-1
TGTGCCAGCAGCTTAGCTGCGGGCCTCAGCGATCCTGAGCAGTTCTTC,CASSLAAGLSDPEQFF,TRBV7-2,16,NA,many,TRBJ2-1
TGTGCCAGCAGTTACGGGACAGGTGGTAACTATGGCTACACCTTC,CASSYGTGGNYGYTF,TRBV6-6,15,TRBD1,NA,TRBJ1-2
TGTGCCAGCAGCGTAGGCCCGGGACGAGATAGCACAGATACGCAGTATTTT,CASSVGPGRDSTDTQYF,TRBV9,17,NA,NA,TRBJ2-3
TGTGCCAGCAGCTCCCTCGGGGGGAATGAGCAGTTCTTC,CASSSLGGNEQFF,TRBV7-6,13,TRBD2,many,TRBJ2-1
TGTGCCACCAGCAGACAGGGGGTGGCTGGCTACACCTTC,CATSRQGVAGYTF,TRBV15,13,TRBD1,NA,TRBJ1-2
TGTGCCAGCAGCTTGGGAGGCGGGACAGAGACCCAGTACTTC,CASSLGGGTETQYF,TRBV5-6,14,NA,few,TRBJ2-5
TGTGCCAGCTCACCAGGGACACCCCTTAATCAGCCCCAGCATTTT,CASSPGTPLNQPQHF,TRBV18,15,NA,NA,TRBJ1-5
TGTGCCAGCAGCTTGGGACTAGCGGGGAGCACAGATACGCAGTATTTT,CASSLGLAGSTDTQYF,TRBV5-5,16,TRBD2,NA,TRBJ2-3
TGCGCCAGCAGCTTAATAGCGGGGGGCTCCGGGGAGCTGTTTTTT,CASSLIAGGSGELFF,TRBV5-1,15,TRBD2,NA,TRBJ2-2
TGTGCCAGCAGCCAATCTAGCGGGCCCAACAATGAGCAGTTCTTC,CASSQSSGPNNEQFF,TRBV7-9,15,TRBD2,NA,TRBJ2-1
TGTGCCAGCAGTTATTTCGACGGGACAGCTTCCTCCTACGAGCAGTACTTC,CASSYFDGTASSYEQYF,TRBV6-2/TRBV6-3,17,TRBD1,few,TRBJ2-7
TGTGCCAGTAGTACCCCGGGACAGGGGGTTTACGAGCAGTACTTC,CASSTPGQGVYEQYF,TRBV19,15,TRBD1,many,TRBJ2-7
TGTGCCAGCAGTCTTGCGACTAGTGCCCTGTATTTT,CASSLATSALYF,TRBV12-3/TRBV12-4,12,NA,many,TRBJ2-3
TGTGCCAGCAGCTTGGATTACGACAGGGAAGCTTTCTTT,CASSLDYDREAFF,TRBV5-4,13,NA,few,TRBJ1-1